The 32 T cell receptor beta chains reported below all come from one sample, sequenced in a study of T cells in localized non-small cell lung cancer. The method was immunoSEQ multiplex PCR; TCRdb's version includes in-frame clones alone and lacks a portion of them. The data show about 29,000 clones, roughly 86% seen once. Sequenced here: peripheral blood, sampled before any cancer treatment. These receptors originate from a male donor aged 60 or older with stage I lung adenocarcinoma.

The J gene is TRBJ1-1, the V gene TRBV30; 8 nucleotides agree with TRBD1. The ends lost 4 bases at V and 4 bases at J; junction bases unmatched: 5. Germline V gene lookup returns CDR1 GTSNPN and CDR2 SVGIG (reference sequence). This CDR3 spans 13 amino acids. This CDR3 is CAWKGTGGTEAFF. The DNA of the CDR3 is TGTGCCTGGAAGGGTACAGGGGGCACTGAAGCTTTCTTT.

This chain links TRBV7-8 with TRBJ2-7; D is undetermined. Germline V CDR1 and CDR2: SGHVS, FQNEAQ. V was cut by 3 bases and J by 5 bases, with 5 bases left in between. The CDR3 spans 11 residues. CDR3 nucleotide sequence: TGTGCCAGCAGCTTTATAGACGAGCAGTACTTC. This sequence encodes CASSFIDEQYF. Full variable domain (missing parts from reference TRBV7-8 and TRBJ2-7): GAGVSQSPRYKVAKRGQDVALRCDPISGHVSLFWYQQALGQGPEFLTYFQNEAQLDKSGLPSDRFFAERPEGSVSTLKIQRTQQEDSAVYLCASSFIDEQYFGPGTRLTVT.

V gene TRBV28 combines with J gene TRBJ2-7, with D possibly TRBD1 on 7 matching bases. This CDR3 contains 14 residues. Per the germline V gene, CDR1 is MDHEN and CDR2 is SYDVKM. V lost 5 bases to trimming and J lost 4 bases, with 15 bases between them. The CDR3 sequence is CASSPRRGRYEQYF. CDR3 DNA sequence: TGTGCCAGCAGTCCCAGGAGGGGGCGATACGAGCAGTACTTC.

This rearrangement joins TRBV7-9 to TRBJ2-3, with TRBD2 as a possible D gene (5 bases). Trimming took 1 base from V and 0 from J, leaving 14 bases between them. The V gene's germline CDR1 is SEHNR and CDR2 FQNEAQ (reference sequence). The CDR3 is made up of 17 amino acids. The CDR3 sequence: CASSLGSGVTSTDTQYF. The CDR3 nucleotides are TGTGCCAGCAGCTTAGGGTCCGGGGTAACTAGCACAGATACGCAGTATTTT.

The V call is TRBV28, the J call TRBJ2-1; 9 nucleotides match TRBD2. This CDR3 region has 16 residues. V lost 5 bases to trimming and J lost 4 bases; unmatched junction nucleotides: 9. Germline assignment: CDR1 MDHEN and CDR2 SYDVKM. CDR3: CASSILRGGQYNEQFF. The CDR3 DNA reads as TGTGCCAGCAGTATTTTGCGGGGGGGCCAGTACAATGAGCAGTTCTTC.

The rearrangement uses TRBV2 and TRBJ1-5; D gene uncertain. V lost 6 bases and J lost 2, with 11 bases in between. The V gene's germline CDR1 is SNHLY and CDR2 FYNNEI. This CDR3 has 14 amino acids. This CDR3 reads CASRDKIGNQPQHF. As DNA, the CDR3 is TGTGCCAGCAGGGATAAGATAGGCAATCAGCCCCAGCATTTT.

This clone appeared a single time. The chain has TRBV5-1 and TRBJ2-2; D is possibly TRBD2 (6 bases). Germline CDR1 reads SGHRS; CDR2 reads YFSETQ. Trimming removed 5 bases at V and 0 bases at J, with 11 bases between. The CDR3 loop spans 15 amino acids. The CDR3 region is CASSVAVPNTGELFF. The CDR3 nucleotides read TGCGCCAGCAGTGTAGCGGTACCGAACACCGGGGAGCTGTTTTTT.

The chain recombines TRBV19 with TRBJ1-5; perhaps TRBD1 as D (6 bases). This CDR3 region has 16 residues. In germline, CDR1 is LNHDA, CDR2 SQIVND (reference sequence). The V and J ends lost 5 bases and 1 base respectively, with 15 bases between them. CDR3 amino acids: CASSATGIGSNQPQHF. CDR3 sequence (DNA): TGTGCCAGTAGTGCGACAGGAATAGGGAGCAATCAGCCCCAGCATTTT.

The chain links TRBV28 to TRBJ2-2; no definite D call. The CDR3 has 15 residues. Per germline, CDR1 MDHEN and CDR2 SYDVKM. V gave up 2 bases and J gave up 4 bases, with 11 bases separating them. CDR3 protein: CASSLRVLSTGELFF. The CDR3, as DNA: TGTGCCAGCAGTTTAAGGGTTTTGAGCACCGGGGAGCTGTTTTTT.

This chain joins TRBV28 and TRBJ2-3, with TRBD2 as a possible D gene (6 bases). CDR1 and CDR2 from the germline V gene are MDHEN and SYDVKM. The CDR3 loop spans 15 amino acids. Trimming cost V 4 bases and J 1 base, with 12 bases left between them. The CDR3 sequence: CASSSGGDRTDTQYF. The CDR3 DNA reads TGTGCCAGCAGTTCCGGGGGAGATCGCACAGATACGCAGTATTTT.

The chain links TRBV18 to TRBJ1-4; tentatively, D is TRBD1 (6 bases). CDR1 is KGHSH, CDR2 LQKENI, per germline. The CDR3 totals 15 residues. Trimming left V 0 bases short and J 6 bases short, with 11 bases between. The CDR3 reads CASSPPGGGDEKLFF. The CDR3 region has the DNA TGTGCCAGCTCACCACCAGGAGGGGGAGATGAAAAACTGTTTTTT.

This rearrangement joins TRBV7-8 to TRBJ1-1; TRBD1 agrees at 11 bases. The CDR3 extends over 15 amino acids. Germline CDR1 and CDR2: SGHVS and FQNEAQ. The trim removed 5 bases at V and 0 bases at J, leaving 2 bases unmatched. The CDR3 region is CASSLDRGLNTEAFF. The CDR3 DNA reads as TGTGCCAGCAGCCTGGACAGGGGGCTGAACACTGAAGCTTTCTTT.

This clone was seen only once. The chain joins TRBV5-1 to TRBJ2-7; D tentatively fits TRBD1 or TRBD2 (5 bases each). CDR1 and CDR2 from the germline V gene are SGHRS and YFSETQ. Trimming pared 2 bases from V and 2 bases from J, leaving 14 bases between. This CDR3 is built from 15 residues. CDR3 protein: CASSLSPGAPYEQYF. The CDR3 nucleotides are TGCGCCAGCAGCTTATCTCCCGGGGCCCCCTACGAGCAGTACTTC. Full variable domain (rest looked up from reference TRBV5-1 and TRBJ2-7): KAGVTQTPRYLIKTRGQQVTLSCSPISGHRSVSWYQQTPGQGLQFLFEYFSETQRNKGNFPGRFSGRQFSNSRSEMNVSTLELGDSALYLCASSLSPGAPYEQYFGPGTRLTVT.

This chain links TRBV28 with TRBJ2-3, with D perhaps TRBD1 (6 bases). Germline-derived CDR1 and CDR2 are MDHEN and SYDVKM. Trimming took off 6 bases at V and 4 bases at J, with 11 bases between the two ends. The CDR3 extends over 13 amino acids. The CDR3 region is CASRGGGPDTQYF. The DNA of the CDR3 is TGTGCCAGCAGAGGGGGTGGACCAGATACGCAGTATTTT. The full variable domain, completed using reference TRBV28 and TRBJ2-3, is DVKVTQSSRYLVKRTGEKVFLECVQDMDHENMFWYRQDPGLGLRLIYFSYDVKMKEKGDIPEGYSVSREKKERFSLILESASTNQTSMYLCASRGGGPDTQYFGPGTRLTVL.

The V and J genes are TRBV28 and TRBJ1-4; D may be TRBD1 (5 bases). The germline gives CDR1 MDHEN, CDR2 SYDVKM. The CDR3 extends over 16 amino acids. Between the trimmed V and J ends, which lost 4 bases and 5 bases, there was a span of 17 bases. CDR3 in DNA: TGTGCCAGCAGTTCCGACTCCGGGGGGATGAATGAAAAACTGTTTTTT. It translates to CASSSDSGGMNEKLFF.

J is TRBJ2-2 and V is TRBV5-1; D tentatively fits TRBD1 or TRBD2 (5 bases each). The CDR3 covers 15 residues. The V gene lost 4 bases and the J gene lost 8 bases, with 18 bases spanning the gap. CDR1 is SGHRS and CDR2 is YFSETQ in the germline V gene. DNA of the CDR3: TGCGCCAGCAGCGACCGGGACCCACAGGAAGGGGAGCTGTTTTTT. Encoded protein: CASSDRDPQEGELFF.

The genes are TRBV14 and TRBJ2-2; no firm D call. V lost 1 base, J lost 2 bases, and 17 bases lay in between. Germline assignment: CDR1 SGHDN and CDR2 FVKESK. The CDR3 runs to 18 residues. The DNA for the CDR3 is TGTGCCAGCAGCCAAGGCGGTACCGACTGGGCAAACACCGGGGAGCTGTTTTTT. Protein sequence: CASSQGGTDWANTGELFF. Full variable domain (outside the CDR3, taken from reference TRBV14 and TRBJ2-2): EAGVTQFPSHSVIEKGQTVTLRCDPISGHDNLYWYRRVMGKEIKFLLHFVKESKQDESGMPNNRFLAERTGGTYSTLKVQPAELEDSGVYFCASSQGGTDWANTGELFFGEGSRLTVL.

This chain uses TRBV28 with TRBJ2-5; D possibly corresponds to TRBD2 (5 bases). The germline gives CDR1 MDHEN, CDR2 SYDVKM. V was shortened by 7 bases and J by 7 bases, with 13 bases between the two germline ends. The length of the CDR3 is 12 residues. The CDR3 region is CASIGPGRTQYF. CDR3 sequence (DNA): TGTGCCAGCATCGGACCGGGAAGGACCCAGTACTTC. Based on the CDR3 plus reference TRBV28 and TRBJ2-5, the full variable domain is DVKVTQSSRYLVKRTGEKVFLECVQDMDHENMFWYRQDPGLGLRLIYFSYDVKMKEKGDIPEGYSVSREKKERFSLILESASTNQTSMYLCASIGPGRTQYFGPGTRLLVL.

This clone was seen only once. The V call is TRBV10-3, the J call TRBJ2-7; D is ambiguous. Trimming pared 0 bases from V and 9 bases from J, leaving 15 bases between. The CDR3 contains 14 residues. Germline V gives CDR1 ENHRY, CDR2 SYGVKD. The CDR3 DNA reads as TGTGCCATCAGTGAGTCGGGTATGGAAGGTGTGCAGTACTTC. Encoded protein: CAISESGMEGVQYF.

CDR3 bases: TGTGCCAGCAGCGCCTGGGGACACAATCCCTCTGGGGCCAACGTCCTGACTTTC. The encoded protein is CASSAWGHNPSGANVLTF. This chain connects TRBV7-3 to TRBJ2-6; a possible D gene is TRBD1 (6 bases). Between the trimmed V and J ends, which lost 5 bases and 0 bases, there was a span of 17 bases. This CDR3 is built from 18 residues. The germline V gene has CDR1 SGHTA and CDR2 FQGTGA.

The rearrangement joins TRBV28 to TRBJ1-1; no reliable D call. The CDR3 is 15 residues long. Trimming stripped 3 bases from V and 2 bases from J, with 13 bases between. Germline CDR1 reads MDHEN; CDR2 reads SYDVKM. The chain's CDR3 is CASSFVGESNTEAFF. The CDR3 nucleotides are TGTGCCAGCAGTTTTGTTGGGGAGTCTAACACTGAAGCTTTCTTT.

The chain carries TRBV6-6 and TRBJ2-2; 9 nucleotides agree with TRBD1. The V segment lost 7 bases and the J segment 7 bases; nucleotides outside the gene matches: 10. CDR3 length equals 15 residues. CDR1 is MNHNY and CDR2 is SVGAGI in the germline V gene (reference sequence). Here the CDR3 DNA reads TGTGCCAGCACCAAAACCGGGACAGGGAACGGGGAGCTGTTTTTT. Its translation is CASTKTGTGNGELFF.

The CDR3 spells CASSSGTGGYGYTF. The CDR3 DNA reads as TGTGCCAGCAGCTCAGGGACAGGCGGTTATGGCTACACCTTC. The J gene is TRBJ1-2, the V gene TRBV7-2, with 8 nucleotides matching TRBD1. Germline V CDR1 and CDR2: SGHTA, FQGNSA. V shed 4 bases, J shed 5 bases, and the junction held 6 bases outside the gene matches. The CDR3 is 14 amino acids.

The genes are TRBV2 and TRBJ1-5; D may be TRBD1 (5 bases). Germline CDR1 reads SNHLY; CDR2 reads FYNNEI. Trimming removed 4 bases at V and 4 bases at J, with 5 bases between. CDR3 length: 12 residues. DNA of the CDR3: TGTGCCAGCAGTGGACAGAATCAGCCCCAGCATTTT. This gives the protein CASSGQNQPQHF.

This rearrangement joins TRBV6-5 to TRBJ1-5, with D perhaps TRBD1 (5 bases). Germline CDR1 reads MNHEY; CDR2 reads SVGAGI. V lost 2 bases and J 0 bases, leaving 8 bases between the germline ends. CDR3 length equals 15 residues. CDR3 amino acids: CASSYVQASNQPQHF. CDR3 DNA sequence: TGTGCCAGCAGTTACGTACAGGCTAGCAATCAGCCCCAGCATTTT.

V and J are TRBV28 and TRBJ2-7; D is unresolved. The CDR3 is 11 amino acids. Trimming removed 2 bases from V and 5 bases from J, with 4 bases in between. Germline values: CDR1 MDHEN, CDR2 SYDVKM. The CDR3 sequence is CASSLRNEQYF. The CDR3 DNA is TGTGCCAGCAGTTTAAGGAACGAGCAGTACTTC.

This chain joins TRBV9 and TRBJ2-3; TRBD2 matches at 7 bases. Germline V gene lookup returns CDR1 SGDLS and CDR2 YYNGEE. CDR3 size: 15 residues. After removal of 4 bases from V and 0 bases from J, the junction contained 5 bases not matched to a gene. In DNA, the CDR3 is TGTGCCAGCAGCCCAGGGACTACTAGCACAGATACGCAGTATTTT. Translation gives CASSPGTTSTDTQYF. Complete variable domain (other parts from reference TRBV9 and TRBJ2-3): DSGVTQTPKHLITATGQRVTLRCSPRSGDLSVYWYQQSLDQGLQFLIQYYNGEERAKGNILERFSAQQFPDLHSELNLSSLELGDSALYFCASSPGTTSTDTQYFGPGTRLTVL.

The CDR3 DNA sequence: TGTGCCAGCAGTTTATCCCCCCAGGGCCCCTATAATTCACCCCTCCACTTT. Encoded protein: CASSLSPQGPYNSPLHF. The chain recombines TRBV27 with TRBJ1-6, with a possible D match to TRBD1 (5 bases). V was clipped by 0 bases and J by 2 bases, with 11 bases between them. Per germline, CDR1 MNHEY and CDR2 SMNVEV (reference sequence). The CDR3 has 17 amino acids.

This clone has a single count. The rearrangement links TRBV4-3 to TRBJ2-3, with TRBD2 identical over 11 bases. V was clipped by 2 bases and J by 0 bases; unmatched bases: 7. CDR3 length: 18 amino acids. Germline V lookup: CDR1 LGHNA, CDR2 YSLEER. This chain's CDR3 is CASSQRLAGGSSTDTQYF. The DNA of the CDR3 is TGCGCCAGCAGCCAACGGCTAGCGGGGGGCAGTAGCACAGATACGCAGTATTTT.

V is TRBV7-2 and J is TRBJ2-5; D might be TRBD1 (5 bases). Germline lookup yields CDR1 SGHTA and CDR2 FQGNSA. V lost 5 bases, J lost 1 base, and 11 bases lay in between. The CDR3 contains 14 residues. The CDR3 region has the DNA TGTGCCAGCAGCCCCGACAGAGGCCAAGAGACCCAGTACTTC. This gives the protein CASSPDRGQETQYF. The full variable domain, in which reference TRBV7-2 and TRBJ2-5 provide the parts outside the CDR3, is GAGVSQSPSNKVTEKGKDVELRCDPISGHTALYWYRQSLGQGLEFLIYFQGNSAPDKSGLPSDRFSAERTGGSVSTLTIQRTQQEDSAVYLCASSPDRGQETQYFGPGTRLLVL.

This CDR3 is CASSYSFRGVDSPLHF. The CDR3 nucleotides read TGTGCCAGCAGTTACTCCTTTCGGGGGGTTGATTCACCCCTCCACTTT. The genes are TRBV6-5 and TRBJ1-6; D might be TRBD1 (5 bases). The V end was cut by 0 bases, the J end by 8 bases, with 14 bases between. Germline loops: CDR1 MNHEY, CDR2 SVGAGI. The CDR3 length is 16 residues.

This chain connects TRBV10-2 to TRBJ2-2; D may be TRBD1 (6 bases). Looked up from germline, CDR1 is WSHSY and CDR2 is SAAADI. The CDR3 has 19 amino acids. Trimming stripped 6 bases from V and 2 bases from J, with 25 bases between. CDR3 DNA sequence: TGCGCCAGCAGCTTGAACCGGGACAAGTTCGGTCTTAACACCGGGGAGCTGTTTTTT. Protein product: CASSLNRDKFGLNTGELFF.